A selection of T cell receptor beta chains follows, all from one sample in a study of blood T cell repertoires in COVID-19. Sequencing was performed with immunoSEQ multiplex PCR; in TCRdb, only in-frame clones are kept and a portion is missing. In the table there are a few hundred thousand clones, 80% to 90% of which are singletons. Sequencing input: PBMCs or T cells enriched from blood (not recorded which). The origin of the receptors is a man younger than 40 who had recovered from COVID-19. Each CDR3 is given with its conserved first and last residue. Fields, in order: clone size, D gene, V gene, J gene, CDR3 protein, CDR3 DNA. A D gene is named only where the DNA matches it firmly. Not every row has a clone size; where given, it reads once, few, many or a size class.

abundance: .
d_gene: TRBD1
v_gene: TRBV5-1
j_gene: TRBJ2-3
CDR3aa: CASSSGQGASTDTQYF
CDR3nt: TGCGCCAGCAGCTCGGGACAGGGAGCCTCCACAGATACGCAGTATTTT

abundance: few
d_gene: TRBD1
v_gene: TRBV2
j_gene: TRBJ1-5
CDR3aa: CASSARDRVGQPQHF
CDR3nt: TGTGCCAGCAGTGCGCGCGACAGGGTTGGTCAGCCCCAGCATTTT

abundance: .
d_gene: .
v_gene: TRBV12-3/TRBV12-4
j_gene: TRBJ2-4
CDR3aa: CASSYQNIQYF
CDR3nt: TGTGCCAGCAGTTATCAGAACATTCAGTACTTC

abundance: .
d_gene: .
v_gene: TRBV7-9
j_gene: TRBJ2-3
CDR3aa: CASSLVADSPTDTQYF
CDR3nt: TGTGCCAGCAGCTTAGTGGCGGACAGTCCGACAGATACGCAGTATTTT

abundance: .
d_gene: TRBD2
v_gene: TRBV4-2
j_gene: TRBJ2-7
CDR3aa: CASSQPGGGPTYEQYF
CDR3nt: TGTGCCAGCAGCCAACCCGGGGGGGGCCCCACCTACGAGCAGTACTTC

abundance: .
d_gene: .
v_gene: TRBV21-1
j_gene: TRBJ1-5
CDR3aa: CANQQGNLNQPQHF
CDR3nt: TGTGCCAACCAACAGGGGAATCTCAATCAGCCCCAGCATTTT

abundance: .
d_gene: .
v_gene: TRBV6-5
j_gene: TRBJ1-5
CDR3aa: CASSYPFQPQHF
CDR3nt: TGTGCCAGCAGTTACCCCTTCCAGCCCCAGCATTTT

abundance: .
d_gene: .
v_gene: TRBV29-1
j_gene: TRBJ1-1
CDR3aa: CSSLWGGDTEAFF
CDR3nt: TGCAGCTCCCTTTGGGGGGGGGACACTGAAGCTTTCTTT

abundance: .
d_gene: .
v_gene: TRBV21-1
j_gene: TRBJ2-7
CDR3aa: CASSKAEWEGLREQYF
CDR3nt: TGTGCCAGCAGCAAAGCTGAGTGGGAGGGCCTCCGCGAGCAGTACTTC

abundance: .
d_gene: .
v_gene: TRBV7-9
j_gene: TRBJ1-2
CDR3aa: CASSLISYGYTF
CDR3nt: TGTGCCAGCAGCTTAATCAGCTATGGCTACACCTTC

abundance: .
d_gene: TRBD1
v_gene: TRBV28
j_gene: TRBJ1-4
CDR3aa: CASGVIGQGNGGEKLFF
CDR3nt: TGTGCCAGCGGCGTGATAGGACAGGGGAATGGGGGGGAAAAACTGTTTTTT

abundance: .
d_gene: .
v_gene: TRBV12-5
j_gene: TRBJ2-7
CDR3aa: CASGLPAGRSYEQYF
CDR3nt: TGTGCTAGTGGTTTGCCGGCAGGGCGCTCCTACGAGCAGTACTTC

abundance: .
d_gene: .
v_gene: TRBV28
j_gene: TRBJ2-5
CDR3aa: CASSITLPSETQYF
CDR3nt: TGTGCCAGCAGTATTACCCTCCCGAGTGAGACCCAGTACTTC

abundance: .
d_gene: .
v_gene: TRBV5-6
j_gene: TRBJ2-7
CDR3aa: CASSLGYTPYEQYF
CDR3nt: TGTGCCAGCAGCCTGGGCTATACCCCCTACGAGCAGTACTTC

abundance: .
d_gene: TRBD2
v_gene: TRBV3-1/TRBV3-2
j_gene: TRBJ2-1
CDR3aa: CASSQDPGGGAVNEQFF
CDR3nt: TGTGCCAGCAGCCAAGATCCGGGCGGGGGGGCCGTCAATGAGCAGTTCTTC

abundance: .
d_gene: TRBD1
v_gene: TRBV2
j_gene: TRBJ1-1
CDR3aa: CASSDGGQGITEAFF
CDR3nt: TGTGCCAGCAGTGACGGGGGACAGGGGATAACTGAAGCTTTCTTT

abundance: .
d_gene: .
v_gene: TRBV19
j_gene: TRBJ1-2
CDR3aa: CASARTDYGYTF
CDR3nt: TGTGCCAGTGCCAGGACAGACTATGGCTACACCTTC

abundance: .
d_gene: TRBD1
v_gene: TRBV30
j_gene: TRBJ1-5
CDR3aa: CAWSVAGGSNQPQHF
CDR3nt: TGTGCCTGGAGTGTCGCAGGGGGAAGCAATCAGCCCCAGCATTTT

abundance: .
d_gene: .
v_gene: TRBV9
j_gene: TRBJ2-7
CDR3aa: CASSVGPSDNYEQYF
CDR3nt: TGTGCCAGCAGCGTAGGTCCTAGCGACAACTACGAGCAGTACTTC

abundance: once
d_gene: .
v_gene: TRBV5-1
j_gene: TRBJ2-2
CDR3aa: CASSIGGGPGELFF
CDR3nt: TGCGCCAGCAGCATAGGAGGAGGCCCCGGGGAGCTGTTTTTT

abundance: .
d_gene: .
v_gene: TRBV5-1
j_gene: TRBJ1-3
CDR3aa: CASSLDRSGNTIYF
CDR3nt: TGCGCCAGCAGCTTGGACAGATCTGGAAACACCATATATTTT

abundance: once
d_gene: .
v_gene: TRBV5-4
j_gene: TRBJ1-1
CDR3aa: CASSLGGHSNTEAFF
CDR3nt: TGTGCCAGCAGCTTGGGGGGACATTCGAACACTGAAGCTTTCTTT

abundance: .
d_gene: TRBD1
v_gene: TRBV6-5
j_gene: TRBJ1-4
CDR3aa: CASSYRDSLEKLFF
CDR3nt: TGTGCCAGCAGCTACCGGGACAGTTTAGAAAAACTGTTTTTT

abundance: .
d_gene: TRBD2
v_gene: TRBV28
j_gene: TRBJ2-5
CDR3aa: CASSRGLLAGDLQETQYF
CDR3nt: TGTGCCAGCAGTAGGGGGCTACTAGCGGGAGATCTCCAAGAGACCCAGTACTTC

abundance: .
d_gene: .
v_gene: TRBV10-1
j_gene: TRBJ1-6
CDR3aa: CASSPTRQGSPLHF
CDR3nt: TGCGCCAGCAGTCCTACAAGGCAGGGGTCACCCCTCCACTTT

abundance: .
d_gene: .
v_gene: TRBV28
j_gene: TRBJ2-7
CDR3aa: CASSLTSYEQYF
CDR3nt: TGTGCCAGCAGTTTAACATCCTACGAGCAGTACTTC

abundance: .
d_gene: .
v_gene: TRBV6-5
j_gene: TRBJ2-6
CDR3aa: CASSAGSGANVLTF
CDR3nt: TGTGCCAGCAGCGCAGGCTCTGGGGCCAACGTCCTGACTTTC